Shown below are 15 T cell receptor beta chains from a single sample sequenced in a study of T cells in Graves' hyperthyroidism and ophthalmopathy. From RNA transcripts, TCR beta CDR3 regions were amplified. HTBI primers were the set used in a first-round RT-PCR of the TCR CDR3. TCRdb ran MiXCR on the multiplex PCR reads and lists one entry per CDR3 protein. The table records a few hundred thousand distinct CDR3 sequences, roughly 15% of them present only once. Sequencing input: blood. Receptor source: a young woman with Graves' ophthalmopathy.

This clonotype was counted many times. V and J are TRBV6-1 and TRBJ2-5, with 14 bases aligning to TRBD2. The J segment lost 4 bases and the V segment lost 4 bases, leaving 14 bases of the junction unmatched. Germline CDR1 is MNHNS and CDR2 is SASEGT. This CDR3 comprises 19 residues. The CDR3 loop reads CASSAATSGGVGSRETQYF. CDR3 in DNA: TGTGCCAGCAGTGCCGCGACTAGCGGGGGGGTCGGGAGTCGAGAGACCCAGTACTTC.

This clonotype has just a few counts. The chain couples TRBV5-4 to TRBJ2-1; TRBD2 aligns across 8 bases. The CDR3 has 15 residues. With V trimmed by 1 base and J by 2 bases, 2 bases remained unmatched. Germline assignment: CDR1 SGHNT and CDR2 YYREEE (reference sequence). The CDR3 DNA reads TGTGCCAGCAGCTTGACTAGCGGTACCTACAATGAGCAGTTCTTC. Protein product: CASSLTSGTYNEQFF.

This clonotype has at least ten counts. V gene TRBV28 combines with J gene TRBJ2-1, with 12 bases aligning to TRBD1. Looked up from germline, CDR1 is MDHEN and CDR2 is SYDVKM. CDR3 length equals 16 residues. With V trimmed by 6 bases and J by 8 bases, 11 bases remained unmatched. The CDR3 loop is CASRSLPGQGAYEQFF. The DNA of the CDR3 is TGTGCCAGCAGATCCCTTCCGGGACAGGGGGCCTATGAGCAGTTCTTC.

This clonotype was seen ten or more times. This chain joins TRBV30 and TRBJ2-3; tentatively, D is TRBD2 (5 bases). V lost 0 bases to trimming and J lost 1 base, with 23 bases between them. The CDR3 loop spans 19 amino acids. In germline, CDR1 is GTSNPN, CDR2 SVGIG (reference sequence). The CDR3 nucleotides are TGTGCCTGGAGTGTACTACTGTCGGGGTGGTCTTCGGGCACAGATACGCAGTATTTT. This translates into CAWSVLLSGWSSGTDTQYF.

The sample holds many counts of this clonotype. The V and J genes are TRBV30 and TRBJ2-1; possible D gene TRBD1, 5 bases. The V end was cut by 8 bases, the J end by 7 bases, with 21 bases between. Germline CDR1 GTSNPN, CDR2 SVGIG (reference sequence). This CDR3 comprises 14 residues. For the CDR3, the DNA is TGTGCCCGACAAACAGGAAGGGCACAGAATGAGCAGTTCTTC. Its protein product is CARQTGRAQNEQFF.

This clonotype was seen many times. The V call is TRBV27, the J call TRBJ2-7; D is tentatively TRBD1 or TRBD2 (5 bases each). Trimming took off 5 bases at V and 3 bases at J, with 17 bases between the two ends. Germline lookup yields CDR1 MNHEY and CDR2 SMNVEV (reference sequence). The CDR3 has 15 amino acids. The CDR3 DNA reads TGTGCCAGCAGTGGGGGATGGGGCCCCGACTACGAGCAGTACTTC. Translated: CASSGGWGPDYEQYF.

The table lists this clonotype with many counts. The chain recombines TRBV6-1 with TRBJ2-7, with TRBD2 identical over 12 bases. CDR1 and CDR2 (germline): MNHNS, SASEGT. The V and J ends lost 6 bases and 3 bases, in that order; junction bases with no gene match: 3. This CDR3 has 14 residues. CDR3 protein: CASRKLAGGYEQYF. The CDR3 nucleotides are TGTGCCAGCAGAAAACTAGCGGGGGGCTACGAGCAGTACTTC.

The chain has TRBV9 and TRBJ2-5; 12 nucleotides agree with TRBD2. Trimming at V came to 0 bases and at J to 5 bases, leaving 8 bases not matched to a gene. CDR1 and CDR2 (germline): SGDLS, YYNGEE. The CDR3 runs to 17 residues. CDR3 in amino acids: CASSVVASGGAKETQYF. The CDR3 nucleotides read TGTGCCAGCAGCGTAGTGGCTAGCGGGGGGGCAAAGGAGACCCAGTACTTC.

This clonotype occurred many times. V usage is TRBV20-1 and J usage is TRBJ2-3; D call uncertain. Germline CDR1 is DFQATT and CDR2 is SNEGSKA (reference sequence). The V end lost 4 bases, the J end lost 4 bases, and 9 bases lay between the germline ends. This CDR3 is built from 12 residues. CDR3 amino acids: CSAKPGADTQYF. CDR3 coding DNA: TGCAGTGCTAAGCCAGGCGCAGATACGCAGTATTTT.

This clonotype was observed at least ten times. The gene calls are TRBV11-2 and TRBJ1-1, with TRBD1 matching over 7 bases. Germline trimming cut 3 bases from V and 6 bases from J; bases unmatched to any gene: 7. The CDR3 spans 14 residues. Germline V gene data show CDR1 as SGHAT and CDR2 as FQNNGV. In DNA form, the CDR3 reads TGTGCCAGCAGCTTTGGAGGGGGCGCTTCTGAAGCTTTCTTT. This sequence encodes CASSFGGGASEAFF.

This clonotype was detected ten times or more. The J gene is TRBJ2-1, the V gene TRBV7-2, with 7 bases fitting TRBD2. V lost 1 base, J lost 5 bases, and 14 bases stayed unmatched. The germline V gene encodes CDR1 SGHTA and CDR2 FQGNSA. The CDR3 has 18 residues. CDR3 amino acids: CASSLGSLVRRGNNEQFF. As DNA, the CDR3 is TGTGCCAGCAGCTTAGGGAGCTTAGTTCGGCGGGGGAACAATGAGCAGTTCTTC.

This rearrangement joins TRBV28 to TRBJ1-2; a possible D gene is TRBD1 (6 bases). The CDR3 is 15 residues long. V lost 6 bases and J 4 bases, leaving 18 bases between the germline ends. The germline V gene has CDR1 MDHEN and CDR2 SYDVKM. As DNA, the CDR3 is TGTGCCAGCAGGGGGGTGGGGGGCTCATCCTATGGCTACACCTTC. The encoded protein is CASRGVGGSSYGYTF.

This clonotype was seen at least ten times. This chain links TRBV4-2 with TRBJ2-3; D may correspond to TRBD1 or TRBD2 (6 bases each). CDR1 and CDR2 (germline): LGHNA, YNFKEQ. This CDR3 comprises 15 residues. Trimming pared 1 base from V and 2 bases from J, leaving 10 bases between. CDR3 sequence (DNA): TGTGCCAGCAGCCAAGCGGGGGCCGACACAGATACGCAGTATTTT. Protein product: CASSQAGADTDTQYF.

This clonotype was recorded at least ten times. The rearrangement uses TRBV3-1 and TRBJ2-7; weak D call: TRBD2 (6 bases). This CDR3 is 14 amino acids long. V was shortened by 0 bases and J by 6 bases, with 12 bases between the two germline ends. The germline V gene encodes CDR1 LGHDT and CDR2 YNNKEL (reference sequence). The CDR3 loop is CASSQDIAVGEQYF. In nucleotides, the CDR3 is TGTGCCAGCAGCCAAGATATAGCGGTTGGCGAGCAGTACTTC.

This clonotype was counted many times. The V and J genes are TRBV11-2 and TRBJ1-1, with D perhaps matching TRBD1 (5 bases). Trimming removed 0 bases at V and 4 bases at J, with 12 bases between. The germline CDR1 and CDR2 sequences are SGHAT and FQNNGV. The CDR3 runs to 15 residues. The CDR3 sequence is CASSLDGGGTTEAFF. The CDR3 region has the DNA TGTGCCAGCAGCTTAGATGGGGGAGGCACCACTGAAGCTTTCTTT.